This TCR beta chain was retrieved from a study of CD8 T cells in Susac syndrome. The sample holds a few counts of this clonotype. Its antigen remains unidentified. Study-wide findings and caveats: The authors found no clonal expansion in Susac syndrome CD4+ T cell repertoires.

TCR beta was sequenced from blood CD8+ and CD4+ T cells. CD8+ and CD4+ T cells were negatively isolated; TEMRA cells were FACS-enriched. An amount of RNA that ranged from roughly 0.45 to 1 ug was reverse transcribed with random hexamers. By means of immunoSEQ multiplex PCR, TCR beta CDR3 spanning 54 Vbeta and 13 Jbeta underwent amplification. MiXCR, applied by TCRdb to the immunoSEQ multiplex PCR reads, yields one record per CDR3 protein. The table records around 140,000 distinct CDR3 sequences, 85% to 95% of them present only once. This CDR3 is built from 14 residues. CDR1 is DFQATT and CDR2 is SNEGSKA in the germline V gene (reference sequence). Losses at the gene ends were 3 bases for V and 6 bases for J; bases not matched to a gene: 11.

Sequencing was carried out using CD4+ T cells from PBMCs. This clonotype was sampled from a human donor with Susac syndrome. The V call is TRBV20-1, the J call TRBJ2-7, with TRBD2 matching 7 bases. The chain's CDR3 is CSASVAGVLGEQYF. DNA for the CDR3: TGCAGTGCTAGTGTTGCGGGAGTACTCGGCGAGCAGTACTTC.